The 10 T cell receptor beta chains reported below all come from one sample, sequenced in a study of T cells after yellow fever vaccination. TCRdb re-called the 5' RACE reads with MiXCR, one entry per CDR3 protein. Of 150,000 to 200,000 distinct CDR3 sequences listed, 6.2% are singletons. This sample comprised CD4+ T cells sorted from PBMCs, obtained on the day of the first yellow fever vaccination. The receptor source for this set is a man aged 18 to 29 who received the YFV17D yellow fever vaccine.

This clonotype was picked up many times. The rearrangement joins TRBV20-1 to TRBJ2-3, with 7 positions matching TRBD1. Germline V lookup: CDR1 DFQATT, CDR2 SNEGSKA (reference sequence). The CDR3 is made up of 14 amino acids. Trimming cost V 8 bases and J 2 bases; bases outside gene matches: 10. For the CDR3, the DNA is TGCAGTACGAACAGGGGCAGGGACACAGATACGCAGTATTTT. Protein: CSTNRGRDTDTQYF.

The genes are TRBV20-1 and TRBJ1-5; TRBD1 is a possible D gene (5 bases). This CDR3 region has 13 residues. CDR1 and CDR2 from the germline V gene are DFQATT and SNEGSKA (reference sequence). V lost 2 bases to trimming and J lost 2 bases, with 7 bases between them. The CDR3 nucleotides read TGCAGTGCTAGATGGGACGGCAATCAGCCCCAGCATTTT. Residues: CSARWDGNQPQHF.

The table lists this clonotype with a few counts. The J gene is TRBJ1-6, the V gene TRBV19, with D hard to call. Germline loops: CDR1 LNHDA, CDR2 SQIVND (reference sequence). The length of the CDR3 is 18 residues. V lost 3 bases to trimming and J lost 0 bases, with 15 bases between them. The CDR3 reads CASSISGPLSSYNSPLHF. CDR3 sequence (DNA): TGTGCCAGTAGTATTTCCGGGCCGTTGAGCTCCTATAATTCACCCCTCCACTTT.

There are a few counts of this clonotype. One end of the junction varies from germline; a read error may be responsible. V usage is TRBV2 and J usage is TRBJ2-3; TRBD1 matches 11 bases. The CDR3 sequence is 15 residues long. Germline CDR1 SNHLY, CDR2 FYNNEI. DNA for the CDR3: TGTGCCAGCAAGCGGGGGACAGGGGGTGCAGATACGCATTATTTT. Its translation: CASKRGTGGADTHYF.

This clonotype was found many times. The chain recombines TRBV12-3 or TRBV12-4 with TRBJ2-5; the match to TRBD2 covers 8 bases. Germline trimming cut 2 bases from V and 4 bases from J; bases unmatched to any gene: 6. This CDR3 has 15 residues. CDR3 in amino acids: CASSLWSGGPETQYF. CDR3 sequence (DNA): TGTGCCAGCAGTTTATGGAGCGGGGGCCCAGAGACCCAGTACTTC.

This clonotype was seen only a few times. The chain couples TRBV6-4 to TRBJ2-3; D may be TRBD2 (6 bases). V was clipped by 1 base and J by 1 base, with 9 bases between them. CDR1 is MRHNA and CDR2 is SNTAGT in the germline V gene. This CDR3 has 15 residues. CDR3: CASSDFPGGTDTQYF. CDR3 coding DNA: TGTGCCAGCAGTGACTTCCCGGGGGGCACAGATACGCAGTATTTT.

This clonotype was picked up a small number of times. For the CDR3, the DNA is TGCAGTGCCCACTTTGCGTTCCGGGGTGAGACCCAGTACTTC. It encodes CSAHFAFRGETQYF. This chain uses TRBV20-1 with TRBJ2-5, with D possibly matching TRBD2 (5 bases). CDR1 is DFQATT and CDR2 is SNEGSKA in the germline V gene (reference sequence). Trimming took 6 bases from V and 5 from J, leaving 19 bases between them. The CDR3 runs 14 residues.

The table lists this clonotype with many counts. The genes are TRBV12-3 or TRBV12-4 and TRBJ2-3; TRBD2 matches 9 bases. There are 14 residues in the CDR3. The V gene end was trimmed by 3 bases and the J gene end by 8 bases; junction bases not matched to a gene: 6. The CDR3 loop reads CASSFFQTSGTQYF. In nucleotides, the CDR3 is TGTGCCAGCAGTTTCTTCCAGACTAGCGGTACGCAGTATTTT.

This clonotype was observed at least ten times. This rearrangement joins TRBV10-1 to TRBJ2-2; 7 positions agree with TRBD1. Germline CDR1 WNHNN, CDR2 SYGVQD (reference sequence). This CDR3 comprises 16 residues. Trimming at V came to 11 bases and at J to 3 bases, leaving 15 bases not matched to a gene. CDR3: CASTPSGQKDTGELFF. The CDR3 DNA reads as TGCGCCTCCACTCCATCGGGACAGAAAGACACCGGGGAGCTGTTTTTT.

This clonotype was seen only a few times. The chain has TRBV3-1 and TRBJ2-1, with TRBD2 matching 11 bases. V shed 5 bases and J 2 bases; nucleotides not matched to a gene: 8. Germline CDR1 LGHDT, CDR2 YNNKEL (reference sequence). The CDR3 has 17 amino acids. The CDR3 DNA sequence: TGTGCCAGCAGCGCTCGACTAGCGGGGACTGCCTACAATGAGCAGTTCTTC. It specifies CASSARLAGTAYNEQFF.